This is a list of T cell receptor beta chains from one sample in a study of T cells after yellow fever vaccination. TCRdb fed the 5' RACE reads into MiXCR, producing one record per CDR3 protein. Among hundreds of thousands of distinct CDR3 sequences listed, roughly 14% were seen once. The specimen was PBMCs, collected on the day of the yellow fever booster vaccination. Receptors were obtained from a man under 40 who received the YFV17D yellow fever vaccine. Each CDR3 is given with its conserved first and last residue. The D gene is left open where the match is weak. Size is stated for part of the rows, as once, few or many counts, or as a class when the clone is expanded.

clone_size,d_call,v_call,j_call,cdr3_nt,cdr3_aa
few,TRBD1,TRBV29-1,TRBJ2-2,TGCAGCGTCGATACCTGGACAGGACCAAACACCGGGGAGCTGTTTTTT,CSVDTWTGPNTGELFF
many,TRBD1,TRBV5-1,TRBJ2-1,TGCGCCAGCAGCTTCAGTATCGGGACAGGGGTTTACAATGAGCAGTTCTTC,CASSFSIGTGVYNEQFF
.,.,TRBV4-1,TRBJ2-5,TGCGCCAGCAGGCCAACTTTCACAGATCAAGAGACCCAGTACTTC,CASRPTFTDQETQYF
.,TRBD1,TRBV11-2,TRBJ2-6,TGTGCCAGCAGCTTGAGAGACAGGGGATGGGGCAGCTCTGGGGCCAACGTCCTGACTTTC,CASSLRDRGWGSSGANVLTF
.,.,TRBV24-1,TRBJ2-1,TGTGCCACCAGTGATTTGTCGAGCGGGCCGGACAATGAGCAGTTCTTC,CATSDLSSGPDNEQFF
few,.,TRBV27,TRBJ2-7,TGTGCCAGCACCCGAGGGACATCGGGGGAGGAGCAGTACTTC,CASTRGTSGEEQYF
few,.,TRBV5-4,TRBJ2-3,TGTGCCAGCAGCGCCGGAGGCGGGTCCACAGATACGCAGTATTTT,CASSAGGGSTDTQYF
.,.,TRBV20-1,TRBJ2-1,TGCTGCGCTAGAGTAGCGGAGGGGGTCTCCTACAATGAGCAGTTCTTC,CCARVAEGVSYNEQFF
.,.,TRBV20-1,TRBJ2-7,TGCAGTGTCACGTCGGGTCGATCCTACGAGCAGTACTTC,CSVTSGRSYEQYF
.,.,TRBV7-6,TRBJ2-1,TGTGCCAGCAGCTCCCTTGGGACCGAAGTAGCCGGTGAGCAGTTCTTC,CASSSLGTEVAGEQFF
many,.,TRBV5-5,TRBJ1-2,TGTGCCAGCAGCTTGGGGGTGGAATCCAACTATGGCTACACCTTC,CASSLGVESNYGYTF
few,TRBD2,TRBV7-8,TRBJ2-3,TGTGCCAGCAGAATGGGGGGGTACACAGATACGCAGTATTTT,CASRMGGYTDTQYF
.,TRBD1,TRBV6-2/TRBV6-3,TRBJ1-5,TGTGCCAGCAGTTACTCGAGACAGGGAGATCAGCCCCAGCATTTT,CASSYSRQGDQPQHF
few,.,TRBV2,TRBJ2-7,TGTGCCAGCAGTTGGACTCATGGCAGCGAGCAGTACTTC,CASSWTHGSEQYF
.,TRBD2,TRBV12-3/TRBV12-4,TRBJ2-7,TGTGCCAGCAGTTTCGAGCGGGGGCTCTACGAGCAGTACTTC,CASSFERGLYEQYF
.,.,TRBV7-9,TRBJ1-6,TGTGCCAGCAGCTTAGACGATTCACCCCTCCACTTT,CASSLDDSPLHF
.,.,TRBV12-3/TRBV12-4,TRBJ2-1,TGTGCCAGCAGTTTTGGGACTTCAGCGTTCTTC,CASSFGTSAFF
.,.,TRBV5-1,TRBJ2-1,TGCGCCAGCAGCTTGACTAGCCCTGATGAGCAGTTCTTC,CASSLTSPDEQFF
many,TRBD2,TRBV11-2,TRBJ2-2,TGTGCCAGCAGCCGACTAGCGGGAAGGCAGAGCACCGGGGAGCTGTTTTTT,CASSRLAGRQSTGELFF
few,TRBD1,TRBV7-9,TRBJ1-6,TGTGCCAGCAGCCTCTACGGGACTCAGGGGGGTTCACCCCTCCACTTT,CASSLYGTQGGSPLHF
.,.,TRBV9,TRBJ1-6,TGTGCCAGCAGCGTTGGCCAGGGAAATTCACCCCTCCACTTT,CASSVGQGNSPLHF
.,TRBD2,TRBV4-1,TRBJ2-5,TGCGCCAGCAGCCAAGTGGGACTAGCGGGAGGTGGGGAGACCCAGTACTTC,CASSQVGLAGGGETQYF
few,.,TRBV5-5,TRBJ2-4,TGTGCCAGCAGCCGGGAACAGCTAGCCAAAAACATTCAGTACTTC,CASSREQLAKNIQYF
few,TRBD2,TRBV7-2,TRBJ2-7,TGTGCCAGCACCCCGACTAGCGGGTGGGACGAGCAGTACTTC,CASTPTSGWDEQYF
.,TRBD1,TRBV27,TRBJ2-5,TGTGCCAGCAGTTTGAGGGGGACAGGGGCTAGCGCGGAGACCCAGTACTTC,CASSLRGTGASAETQYF
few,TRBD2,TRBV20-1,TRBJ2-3,TGCAGTGCACCCGCCAAGGGAGGGATTGTTACAGATACGCAGTATTTT,CSAPAKGGIVTDTQYF
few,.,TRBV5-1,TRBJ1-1,TGCGCCAGCAGCTTCAGGTGGGGGAACACTGAAGCTTTCTTT,CASSFRWGNTEAFF
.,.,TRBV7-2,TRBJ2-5,TGTGCCAGCAGCTTATACAGGGGACTTCAAGAGACCCAGTACTTC,CASSLYRGLQETQYF
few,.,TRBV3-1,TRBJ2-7,TGTGCCAGTCACAGGGATTCCTACGAGCAGTACTTC,CASHRDSYEQYF
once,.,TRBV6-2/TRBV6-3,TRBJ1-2,TGTGCCAGCTCCAACTCGGGGCGGAACTATGGCTACACCTTC,CASSNSGRNYGYTF
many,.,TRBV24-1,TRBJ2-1,TGTGCCACCAGTGACCCTAATGAGCAGTTCTTC,CATSDPNEQFF